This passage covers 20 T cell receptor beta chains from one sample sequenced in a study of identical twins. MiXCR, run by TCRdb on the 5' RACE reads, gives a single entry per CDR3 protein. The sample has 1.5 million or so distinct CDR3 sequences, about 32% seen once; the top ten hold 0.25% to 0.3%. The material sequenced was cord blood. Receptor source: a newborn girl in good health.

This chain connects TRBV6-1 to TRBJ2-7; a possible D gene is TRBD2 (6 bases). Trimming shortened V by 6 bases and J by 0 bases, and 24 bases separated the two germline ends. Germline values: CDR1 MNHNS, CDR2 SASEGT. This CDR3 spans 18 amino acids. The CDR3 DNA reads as TGTGCCAGCAGACTTCGCACAGGCGCGGGGCCGAGCTCCTACGAGCAGTACTTC. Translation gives CASRLRTGAGPSSYEQYF.

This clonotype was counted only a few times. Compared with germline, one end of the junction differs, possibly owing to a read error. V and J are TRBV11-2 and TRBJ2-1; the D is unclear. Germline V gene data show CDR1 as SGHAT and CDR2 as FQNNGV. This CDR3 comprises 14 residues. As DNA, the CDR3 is TGTGCCGGCAGCTTAGGCGGCTCATACAATGAGCAGTTCTTC. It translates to CAGSLGGSYNEQFF.

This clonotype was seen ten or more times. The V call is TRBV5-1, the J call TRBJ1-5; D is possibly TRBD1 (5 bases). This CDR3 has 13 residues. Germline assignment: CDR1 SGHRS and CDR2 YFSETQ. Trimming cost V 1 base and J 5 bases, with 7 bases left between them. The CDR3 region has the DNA TGCGCCAGCAGCTTGTGGGGACATCAGCCCCAGCATTTT. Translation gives CASSLWGHQPQHF. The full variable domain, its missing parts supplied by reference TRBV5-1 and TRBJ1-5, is KAGVTQTPRYLIKTRGQQVTLSCSPISGHRSVSWYQQTPGQGLQFLFEYFSETQRNKGNFPGRFSGRQFSNSRSEMNVSTLELGDSALYLCASSLWGHQPQHFGDGTRLSIL.

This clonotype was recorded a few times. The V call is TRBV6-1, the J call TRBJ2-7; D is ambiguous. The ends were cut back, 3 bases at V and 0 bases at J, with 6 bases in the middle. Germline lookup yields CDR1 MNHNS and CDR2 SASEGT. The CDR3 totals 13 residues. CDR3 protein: CASSEANSYEQYF. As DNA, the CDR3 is TGTGCCAGCAGTGAGGCGAACTCCTACGAGCAGTACTTC.

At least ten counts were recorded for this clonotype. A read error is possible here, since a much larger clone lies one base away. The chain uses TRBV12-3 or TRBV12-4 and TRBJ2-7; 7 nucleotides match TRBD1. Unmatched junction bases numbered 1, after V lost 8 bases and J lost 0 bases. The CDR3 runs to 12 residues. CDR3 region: CASGDSSYEQYF. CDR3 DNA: TGTGCCAGCGGGGACAGCTCCTACGAGCAGTACTTC.

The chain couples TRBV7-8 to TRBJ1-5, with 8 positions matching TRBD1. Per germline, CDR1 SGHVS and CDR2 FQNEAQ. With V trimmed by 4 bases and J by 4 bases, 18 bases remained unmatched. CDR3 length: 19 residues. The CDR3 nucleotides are TGTGCCAGCAGCTATATTATAGCGTCCGGGACAGGCTTGAATCAGCCCCAGCATTTT. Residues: CASSYIIASGTGLNQPQHF.

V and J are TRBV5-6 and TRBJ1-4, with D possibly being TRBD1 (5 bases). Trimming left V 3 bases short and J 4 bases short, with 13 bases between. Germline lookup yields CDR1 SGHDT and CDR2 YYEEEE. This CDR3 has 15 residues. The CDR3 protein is CASSSLGQGNEKLFF. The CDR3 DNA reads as TGTGCCAGCAGCTCCCTTGGCCAGGGTAATGAAAAACTGTTTTTT.

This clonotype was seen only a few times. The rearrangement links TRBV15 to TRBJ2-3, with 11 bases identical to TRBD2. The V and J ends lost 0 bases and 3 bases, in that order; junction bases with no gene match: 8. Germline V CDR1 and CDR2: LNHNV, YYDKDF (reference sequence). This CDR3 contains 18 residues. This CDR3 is CATSRDNSGGAGTDTQYF. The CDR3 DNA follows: TGTGCCACCAGCAGAGATAATAGCGGGGGGGCCGGGACAGATACGCAGTATTTT.

This chain's CDR3 is CAISEPGGQPQHF. DNA for the CDR3: TGTGCCATCAGTGAGCCAGGGGGCCAGCCCCAGCATTTT. The V gene is TRBV10-3, the J gene TRBJ1-5; 8 nucleotides match TRBD1. After removal of 2 bases from V and 7 bases from J, the junction contained 1 base not matched to a gene. There are 13 residues in the CDR3. Germline V gene data show CDR1 as ENHRY and CDR2 as SYGVKD.

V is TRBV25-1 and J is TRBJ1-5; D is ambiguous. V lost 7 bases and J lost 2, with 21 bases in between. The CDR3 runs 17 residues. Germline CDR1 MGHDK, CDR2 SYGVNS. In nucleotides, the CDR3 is TGTGCCAGCAAGTCCCACATCCAAAGGGCCCGCAATCAGCCCCAGCATTTT. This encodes CASKSHIQRARNQPQHF.

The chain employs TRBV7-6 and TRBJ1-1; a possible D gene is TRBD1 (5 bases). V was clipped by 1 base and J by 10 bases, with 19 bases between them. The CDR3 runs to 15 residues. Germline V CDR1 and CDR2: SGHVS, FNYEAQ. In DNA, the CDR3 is TGTGCCAGCAGCTTAGATCAGGGAAAGGCTCGGGGAGCTTTCTTT. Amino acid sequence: CASSLDQGKARGAFF.

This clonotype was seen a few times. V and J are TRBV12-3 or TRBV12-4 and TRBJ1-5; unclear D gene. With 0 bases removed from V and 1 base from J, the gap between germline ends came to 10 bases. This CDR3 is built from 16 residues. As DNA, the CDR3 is TGTGCCAGCAGTTTAGCCCCCGGAACCAGCAATCAGCCCCAGCATTTT. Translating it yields CASSLAPGTSNQPQHF.

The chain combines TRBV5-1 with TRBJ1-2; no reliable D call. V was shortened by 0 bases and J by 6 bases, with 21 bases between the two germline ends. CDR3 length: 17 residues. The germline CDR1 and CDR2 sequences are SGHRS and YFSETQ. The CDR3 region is CASSLAVSGTTIDGYTF. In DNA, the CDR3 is TGCGCCAGCAGCTTGGCAGTCAGCGGCACTACTATTGATGGCTACACCTTC. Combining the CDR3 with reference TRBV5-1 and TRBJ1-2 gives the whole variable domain KAGVTQTPRYLIKTRGQQVTLSCSPISGHRSVSWYQQTPGQGLQFLFEYFSETQRNKGNFPGRFSGRQFSNSRSEMNVSTLELGDSALYLCASSLAVSGTTIDGYTFGSGTRLTVV.

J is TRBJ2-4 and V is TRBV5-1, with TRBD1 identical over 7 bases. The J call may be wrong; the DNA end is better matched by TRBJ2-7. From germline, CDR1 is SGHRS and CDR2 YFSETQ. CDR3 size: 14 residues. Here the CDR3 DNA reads TGCGCCAGCAGCTTGGGACAGGGTTACGACGAGCAGTACTTC. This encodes CASSLGQGYDEQYF.

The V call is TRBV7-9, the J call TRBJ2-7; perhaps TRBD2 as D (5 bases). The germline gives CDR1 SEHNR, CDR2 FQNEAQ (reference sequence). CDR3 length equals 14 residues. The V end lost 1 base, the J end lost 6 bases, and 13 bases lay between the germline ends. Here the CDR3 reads CASSLEVAPCEQYF. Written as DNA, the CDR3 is TGTGCCAGCAGCTTAGAGGTAGCGCCCTGCGAGCAGTACTTC.

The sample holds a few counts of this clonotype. This CDR3 is CSAPRARDSNEKLFF. CDR3 nucleotide sequence: TGCAGTGCCCCCCGCGCCAGGGATTCTAATGAAAAACTGTTTTTT. The chain recombines TRBV20-1 with TRBJ1-4; TRBD1 might be the D (5 bases). The CDR3 runs to 15 residues. V was shortened by 6 bases and J by 3 bases, with 17 bases between the two germline ends. Germline assignment: CDR1 DFQATT and CDR2 SNEGSKA (reference sequence).

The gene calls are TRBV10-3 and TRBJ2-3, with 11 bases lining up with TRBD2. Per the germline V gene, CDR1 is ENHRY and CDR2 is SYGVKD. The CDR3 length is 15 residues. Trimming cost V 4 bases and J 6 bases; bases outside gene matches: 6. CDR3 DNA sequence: TGTGCCATCAGTGTGCTAGCGGGAGGAATGGATACGCAGTATTTT. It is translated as CAISVLAGGMDTQYF.

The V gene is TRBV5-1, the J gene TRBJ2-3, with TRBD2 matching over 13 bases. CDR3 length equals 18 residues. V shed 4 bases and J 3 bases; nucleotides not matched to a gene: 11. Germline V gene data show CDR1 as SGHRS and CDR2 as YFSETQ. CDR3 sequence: CASSPGAVTSGRTDTQYF. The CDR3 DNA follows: TGCGCCAGCAGCCCTGGCGCAGTGACTAGCGGGAGGACAGATACGCAGTATTTT. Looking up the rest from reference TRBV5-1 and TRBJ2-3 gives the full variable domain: KAGVTQTPRYLIKTRGQQVTLSCSPISGHRSVSWYQQTPGQGLQFLFEYFSETQRNKGNFPGRFSGRQFSNSRSEMNVSTLELGDSALYLCASSPGAVTSGRTDTQYFGPGTRLTVL.

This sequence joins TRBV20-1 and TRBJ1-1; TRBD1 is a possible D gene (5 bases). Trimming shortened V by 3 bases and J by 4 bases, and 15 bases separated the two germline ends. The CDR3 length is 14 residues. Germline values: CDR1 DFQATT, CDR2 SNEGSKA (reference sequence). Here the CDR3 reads CSASWDQIITEAFF. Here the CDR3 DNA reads TGCAGTGCTAGTTGGGACCAAATAATCACTGAAGCTTTCTTT.

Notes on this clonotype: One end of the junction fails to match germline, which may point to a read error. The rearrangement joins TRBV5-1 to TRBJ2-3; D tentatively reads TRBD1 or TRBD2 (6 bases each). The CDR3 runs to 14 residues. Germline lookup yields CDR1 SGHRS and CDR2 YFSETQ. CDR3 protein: CACSLGGPTDTQYF. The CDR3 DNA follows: TGCGCCTGCAGCTTGGGGGGCCCGACAGATACGCAGTATTTT.